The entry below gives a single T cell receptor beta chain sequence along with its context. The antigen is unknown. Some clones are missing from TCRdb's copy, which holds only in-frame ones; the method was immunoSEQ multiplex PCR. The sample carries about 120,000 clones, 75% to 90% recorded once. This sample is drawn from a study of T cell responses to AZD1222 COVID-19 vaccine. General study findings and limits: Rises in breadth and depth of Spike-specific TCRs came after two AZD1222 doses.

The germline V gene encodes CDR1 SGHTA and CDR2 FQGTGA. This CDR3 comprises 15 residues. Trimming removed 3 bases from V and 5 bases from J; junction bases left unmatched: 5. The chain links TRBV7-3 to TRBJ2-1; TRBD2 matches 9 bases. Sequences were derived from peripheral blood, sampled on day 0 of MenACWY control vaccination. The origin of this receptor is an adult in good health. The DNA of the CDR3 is TGTGCCAGCAGCTTTGGACTAGCGCGCCACAATGAGCAGTTCTTC. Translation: CASSFGLARHNEQFF.